Included here is one TCR beta chain sequence, with context. What it recognizes is unknown. This sample was taken from a study of cytomegalovirus exposure and HLA in healthy donors. Study summary: HLA-typed donors contributed around 82 million unique TCRs, which were held in an early data release. Of around 400 genotyped donors, 81% grouped in the Caucasian-associated ancestry cluster.

Regarding the study as a whole: It was reported that TCR beta sequences correctly inferred the HLA-A and HLA-B alleles for most subjects. In a later analysis, HLA-C alleles had the fewest associated TCRs, DRB1 alleles the most.

With 60 Vbeta and 13 Jbeta primers, the PCR was carried out. TCRdb keeps only in-frame clones here, not all; method: immunoSEQ multiplex PCR. The sample lists 120,000 to 150,000 clones; 73% were seen once. After removal of 5 bases from V and 12 bases from J, the junction contained 13 bases not matched to a gene. The CDR3 is made up of 14 amino acids. The germline V gene encodes CDR1 LGHNT and CDR2 FRNRAP. This receptor was identified in a human donor in good health. Sample: PBMCs. V usage is TRBV12-5 and J usage is TRBJ1-1, with TRBD1 matching over 9 bases. In nucleotides, the CDR3 is TGTGCTAGTGGTCTGGGACAGGGCGTTAGCAGACCTTTCTTT. This sequence encodes CASGLGQGVSRPFF.